This T cell receptor (beta chain) stems from a study of regulatory T cells in long-lasting Graves disease. Study overall: Over-5-year antithyroid drug use with positive TSH receptor antibodies defined persistent Graves' disease in the study.

Time point in this sample: persistent/refractory GD, antithyroid drugs over 5 years with positive TRAb. Extracted RNA from PBMCs served as the source of the TCR library. Collection of peripheral blood (nine milliliters) was done using EDTA tubes. Building the TCR beta libraries relied on iRepertoire HTBI primers, and CDR3 regions underwent Arm-PCR. MiXCR, applied by TCRdb to the multiplex PCR reads, yields one record per CDR3 protein. The table shows over 300,000 distinct CDR3 sequences, with around a fifth occurring only once. This receptor was identified in a female donor with Graves disease. The sequencing used peripheral blood mononuclear cells (PBMCs), collected when the disease was refractory, from a patient treated with antithyroid drugs.

This chain's CDR3 is CAASGEYTDTQYF. CDR3 bases: TGTGCCGCTAGCGGGGAGTACACAGATACGCAGTATTTT. The chain couples TRBV10-3 to TRBJ2-3; the match to TRBD2 covers 9 bases. This CDR3 contains 13 residues. V trimming: 11 bases; J trimming: 2 bases; junction bases outside the gene matches: 5. Germline CDR1 is ENHRY and CDR2 is SYGVKD.